A single sample gave rise to the 27 T cell receptor beta chains below, sequenced in a study of blood T cell repertoires in COVID-19. Here immunoSEQ multiplex PCR was the method, and the copy in TCRdb shows in-frame clones only, minus some. The repertoire holds 250,000 or so clones, with roughly nine tenths as singletons. Sequenced material: peripheral blood. These receptors all come from a man aged 55 to 70 with acute or convalescent COVID-19.

The V and J genes are TRBV24-1 and TRBJ2-3; 7 nucleotides align to TRBD2. The CDR3 extends over 16 amino acids. Per the germline V gene, CDR1 is KGHDR and CDR2 is SFDVKD. The ends lost 2 bases at V and 2 bases at J; junction bases unmatched: 6. In DNA form, the CDR3 reads TGTGCCACCAGTGATTCCCGGGGGGTCGCCACAGATACGCAGTATTTT. It specifies CATSDSRGVATDTQYF.

This clone showed up just a few times. V and J are TRBV5-4 and TRBJ1-5; perhaps TRBD1 as D (5 bases). Germline assignment: CDR1 SGHNT and CDR2 YYREEE (reference sequence). This CDR3 spans 13 amino acids. Trimming stripped 4 bases from V and 4 bases from J, with 9 bases between. The CDR3 here is CASSVQGNQPQHF. In DNA form, the CDR3 reads TGTGCCAGCAGCGTCCAGGGTAATCAGCCCCAGCATTTT.

This chain links TRBV7-9 with TRBJ2-1; 8 bases map to TRBD2. This CDR3 is built from 16 residues. V trimming: 4 bases; J trimming: 2 bases; junction bases outside the gene matches: 7. Germline V CDR1 and CDR2: SEHNR, FQNEAQ (reference sequence). CDR3 in DNA: TGTGCCAGCAGCTACGGTCGGGAGGGCCCCTACAATGAGCAGTTCTTC. Protein sequence: CASSYGREGPYNEQFF.

As DNA, the CDR3 is TGTGCCAGCAGTCCCTACGGACTAGCAAAAGAGACCCAGTACTTC. Amino acid sequence: CASSPYGLAKETQYF. The chain uses TRBV6-2 or TRBV6-3 and TRBJ2-5; TRBD2 matches at 8 bases. Trimming cost V 5 bases and J 3 bases; bases outside gene matches: 8. This CDR3 region has 15 residues. Germline CDR1 is MNHEY and CDR2 is SVGEGT.

The chain recombines TRBV3-1 (or the pseudogene TRBV3-2) with TRBJ1-6, with D tentatively TRBD1 (5 bases). Germline CDR1 is LGHDT and CDR2 is YNNKEL (reference sequence). The CDR3 totals 17 residues. V shed 1 base and J shed 0 bases, with 10 bases lying between them. The CDR3 coding sequence is TGTGCCAGCAGCCAAGTAATGGGGGGCTCCTATAATTCACCCCTCCACTTT. This translates into CASSQVMGGSYNSPLHF.

About this clone: At one end the junction does not follow the germline gene, possibly because of a read error. V and J are TRBV7-7 and TRBJ2-2; the match to TRBD1 covers 8 bases. This CDR3 spans 16 amino acids. The germline gives CDR1 SSHAT, CDR2 FNYEAQ (reference sequence). In nucleotides, the CDR3 is TGTGCTAGCAGCTTAGGAAGAGGACAGGGAACCGGGGAGCTGTTTTTT. It encodes CASSLGRGQGTGELFF. The complete variable domain, with remaining parts taken from reference TRBV7-7 and TRBJ2-2, reads GAGVSQSPRYKVTKRGQDVTLRCDPISSHATLYWYQQALGQGPEFLTYFNYEAQPDKSGLPSDRFSAERPEGSISTLTIQRTEQRDSAMYRCASSLGRGQGTGELFFGEGSRLTVL.

This chain joins TRBV6-5 and TRBJ2-1; TRBD2 matches at 9 bases. Looked up from germline, CDR1 is MNHEY and CDR2 is SVGAGI. The V segment lost 3 bases and the J segment 7 bases; nucleotides outside the gene matches: 4. The CDR3 contains 14 residues. CDR3 region: CASSYAGGPNEQFF. CDR3 nucleotides: TGTGCCAGCAGTTATGCGGGAGGGCCGAATGAGCAGTTCTTC.

This chain joins TRBV5-4 and TRBJ1-2; 11 bases are shared with TRBD1. Germline assignment: CDR1 SGHNT and CDR2 YYREEE (reference sequence). With V trimmed by 7 bases and J by 5 bases, 4 bases remained unmatched. The CDR3 length is 13 residues. The CDR3 spells CASGGQGGYGYTF. CDR3 bases: TGTGCCAGCGGGGGACAGGGGGGTTATGGCTACACCTTC.

This chain uses TRBV16 with TRBJ2-5; 7 nucleotides agree with TRBD1. Germline CDR1 and CDR2: KGHSY and FQNENV. V dropped 0 bases and J dropped 3; count of bases not matched to a gene: 1. CDR3 length: 14 amino acids. CDR3 amino acids: CASSQSGTEETQYF. CDR3 sequence (DNA): TGTGCCAGCAGCCAATCGGGGACAGAAGAGACCCAGTACTTC. Using reference TRBV16 and TRBJ2-5 for the parts outside the CDR3, the full variable domain is GEEVAQTPKHLVRGEGQKAKLYCAPIKGHSYVFWYQQVLKNEFKFLISFQNENVFDETGMPKERFSAKCLPNSPCSLEIQATKLEDSAVYFCASSQSGTEETQYFGPGTRLLVL.

The chain has TRBV5-6 and TRBJ1-4, with 8 nucleotides matching TRBD1. V was clipped by 4 bases and J by 7 bases; unmatched bases: 9. The CDR3 length is 15 residues. Germline CDR1 reads SGHDT; CDR2 reads YYEEEE. The CDR3 sequence: CASSPGGTGGEKLFF. As DNA, the CDR3 is TGTGCCAGCAGCCCAGGAGGGACAGGAGGTGAAAAACTGTTTTTT.

This chain links TRBV18 with TRBJ1-2, with D possibly TRBD1 on 5 matching bases. V was trimmed by 3 bases and J by 1 base, leaving 15 bases between them. The CDR3 length is 16 residues. Per germline, CDR1 KGHSH and CDR2 LQKENI. The CDR3 sequence is CASSPIQDYLNYGYTF. The CDR3 nucleotides read TGTGCCAGCTCACCGATACAGGACTACCTTAACTATGGCTACACCTTC.

This clone was recorded once. The V and J genes are TRBV5-1 and TRBJ1-2; 8 positions match TRBD1. J lost 4 bases, V lost 5 bases, and 7 bases had no gene match. Per germline, CDR1 SGHRS and CDR2 YFSETQ. The CDR3 runs 14 residues. The CDR3 bases are TGCGCCAGCAGAGATAATACAGGGGGCTATGGCTACACCTTC. Its protein is CASRDNTGGYGYTF.

The chain's CDR3 is CASSSLTSGRASEQYF. The DNA of the CDR3 is TGTGCCAGCAGCTCCCTGACTAGCGGGAGGGCCAGCGAGCAGTACTTC. The rearrangement links TRBV7-9 to TRBJ2-7, with 14 bases identical to TRBD2. The germline V gene has CDR1 SEHNR and CDR2 FQNEAQ (reference sequence). Trimming cost V 4 bases and J 6 bases; bases outside gene matches: 8. This CDR3 is built from 16 residues.

J is TRBJ2-7 and V is TRBV27, with 7 positions matching TRBD2. V was pared by 2 bases and J by 0 bases, with 13 bases of the junction left unmatched. The CDR3 sequence is 18 residues long. The V gene's germline CDR1 is MNHEY and CDR2 SMNVEV (reference sequence). The CDR3, as DNA: TGTGCCAGCAGTTTAAAGATTCAAGGGCTAGCGGCCTCCTACGAGCAGTACTTC. Translated: CASSLKIQGLAASYEQYF.

This chain links TRBV25-1 with TRBJ1-2; 7 bases align to TRBD1. V shed 6 bases, J shed 6 bases, and the junction held 22 bases outside the gene matches. The V gene's germline CDR1 is MGHDK and CDR2 SYGVNS. The CDR3 runs 18 residues. The CDR3 protein is CASSSSTGTDLLHNGYTF. The CDR3, as DNA: TGTGCCAGCAGCTCCTCAACCGGGACAGATCTACTCCATAATGGCTACACCTTC.

The chain has TRBV11-3 and TRBJ2-1, with D possibly TRBD2 on 5 matching bases. The CDR3 is made up of 18 amino acids. Between the trimmed V and J ends, which lost 5 bases and 0 bases, there was a span of 20 bases. Germline V lookup: CDR1 SGHNT, CDR2 YENEEA. The CDR3 loop is CASSPIASGASSYNEQFF. The CDR3 coding sequence is TGTGCCAGCAGCCCCATTGCGAGCGGCGCCAGCTCCTACAATGAGCAGTTCTTC.

This chain joins TRBV4-3 and TRBJ1-2; D not resolved. CDR3 length: 16 residues. Looked up from germline, CDR1 is LGHNA and CDR2 is YSLEER. Trimming cost V 4 bases and J 4 bases, with 19 bases left between them. The CDR3 DNA sequence: TGCGCCAGCAGCCCCAGACCCCGGGATGGTGGCTATGGCTACACCTTC. Amino acid sequence: CASSPRPRDGGYGYTF.

V gene TRBV27 combines with J gene TRBJ2-7; D remains ambiguous. Per the germline V gene, CDR1 is MNHEY and CDR2 is SMNVEV (reference sequence). The CDR3 contains 13 residues. The germline V and J ends were trimmed by 7 bases and 3 bases, with 13 bases remaining between them. CDR3 amino acids: CASKLNGGYEQYF. The CDR3 DNA follows: TGTGCCAGCAAGTTAAACGGCGGCTACGAGCAGTACTTC.

The chain couples TRBV27 to TRBJ2-7; 8 positions agree with TRBD1. Germline-derived CDR1 and CDR2 are MNHEY and SMNVEV (reference sequence). The CDR3 has 14 residues. Trimming removed 4 bases from V and 6 bases from J; junction bases left unmatched: 8. DNA for the CDR3: TGTGCCAGCAGTTCCCGGGACAGGAACCGCGAGCAGTACTTC. It yields the protein CASSSRDRNREQYF.

The V and J genes are TRBV28 and TRBJ1-4; D might be TRBD1 (5 bases). V was trimmed by 6 bases and J by 4 bases, leaving 18 bases between them. The CDR3 loop spans 16 amino acids. Germline CDR1 MDHEN, CDR2 SYDVKM. CDR3 region: CASSPPTGRFNEKLFF. The CDR3 DNA sequence: TGTGCCAGCAGCCCTCCTACAGGTAGATTTAATGAAAAACTGTTTTTT.

This rearrangement joins TRBV5-1 to TRBJ2-7; D is perhaps TRBD2 (7 bases). V was pared by 0 bases and J by 3 bases, with 13 bases between. CDR3 size: 15 residues. Germline V gene lookup returns CDR1 SGHRS and CDR2 YFSETQ. The CDR3 DNA sequence: TGCGCCAGCAGCTTGGAGGGGGGGTTATACTACGAGCAGTACTTC. This gives the protein CASSLEGGLYYEQYF. Complete variable domain (other parts from reference TRBV5-1 and TRBJ2-7): KAGVTQTPRYLIKTRGQQVTLSCSPISGHRSVSWYQQTPGQGLQFLFEYFSETQRNKGNFPGRFSGRQFSNSRSEMNVSTLELGDSALYLCASSLEGGLYYEQYFGPGTRLTVT.

The rearrangement joins TRBV29-1 to TRBJ2-7; D uncertain. Germline V gene data show CDR1 as SQVTM and CDR2 as ANQGSEA. V shed 4 bases and J shed 0 bases, with 10 bases lying between them. The CDR3 spans 13 residues. In DNA form, the CDR3 reads TGCAGCGTTGCTCGTACAAGCTCCTACGAGCAGTACTTC. Residues: CSVARTSSYEQYF.

The chain has TRBV5-4 and TRBJ2-2; a possible D gene is TRBD2 (5 bases). Trimming pared 0 bases from V and 4 bases from J, leaving 13 bases between. CDR1 and CDR2 (germline): SGHNT, YYREEE (reference sequence). The CDR3 loop spans 16 amino acids. The CDR3 DNA is TGTGCCAGCAGCTTGGGGGCGGCGGGCCCCACCGGGGAGCTGTTTTTT. It encodes CASSLGAAGPTGELFF.

The genes are TRBV6-2 or TRBV6-3 and TRBJ2-3, with D tentatively TRBD1 (5 bases). CDR1 and CDR2 (germline): MNHEY, SVGEGT. The CDR3 has 17 residues. V was pared by 2 bases and J by 0 bases, with 15 bases between. The CDR3 here is CASSYTDRAPSTDTQYF. CDR3 in DNA: TGTGCCAGCAGTTACACCGACAGAGCACCGAGCACAGATACGCAGTATTTT.

V and J are TRBV19 and TRBJ2-5, with D maybe TRBD2 (6 bases). The CDR3 length is 16 residues. The V and J ends lost 0 bases and 4 bases respectively, with 15 bases between them. Germline V gene lookup returns CDR1 LNHDA and CDR2 SQIVND (reference sequence). The CDR3 protein is CASSIDLWRGGETQYF. CDR3 coding DNA: TGTGCCAGTAGTATAGATCTGTGGAGGGGAGGAGAGACCCAGTACTTC.

The chain has TRBV6-6 and TRBJ1-5; D gene ambiguous. Trimming took 4 bases from V and 0 from J, leaving 10 bases between them. This CDR3 region has 15 residues. Germline loops: CDR1 MNHNY, CDR2 SVGAGI (reference sequence). The CDR3 DNA is TGTGCCAGCAGTTCGGTGGTTAATAGCAATCAGCCCCAGCATTTT. Translating it yields CASSSVVNSNQPQHF.

The rearrangement joins TRBV6-4 to TRBJ2-1, with TRBD1 identical over 9 bases. Germline loops: CDR1 MRHNA, CDR2 SNTAGT. Trimming took 0 bases from V and 6 from J; bases not matched to a gene: 6. The CDR3 extends over 16 amino acids. The CDR3 loop reads CASSDSGLTGGNEQFF. CDR3 coding DNA: TGTGCCAGCAGTGACTCCGGACTGACAGGGGGCAATGAGCAGTTCTTC.